These T cell receptor beta chains were read from a single sample in a study of T-cell reconstitution after alpha-beta-depleted transplantation in children. A single record per CDR3 protein comes from TCRdb applying MiXCR to the PCR reads. The profile shows 500,000 to 600,000 distinct CDR3 sequences, 32% of them singletons. The specimen comprised PBMCs from the stem cell graft donor, sampled from the stem cell graft. The receptor source for this set is a human donor who donated a stem cell graft to a child with aplastic anemia. CDR3s include the opening cysteine and the closing phenylalanine or tryptophan. Fields, in order: D gene, J gene, V gene, clone size, CDR3 protein, CDR3 DNA. The D gene is left open where the match is weak. Size values are once, few and many counts, or a class for expanded clones, and some rows have none.

TRBD2,TRBJ2-1,TRBV5-1,few,CASSPGLAQSSSYNEQFF,TGCGCCAGCAGCCCGGGACTAGCGCAAAGTAGCTCCTACAATGAGCAGTTCTTC
TRBD2,TRBJ2-1,TRBV7-2,.,CASSLGALSGIVGEQFF,TGTGCCAGCAGCTTAGGCGCCCTTAGCGGGATAGTCGGTGAGCAGTTCTTC
.,TRBJ2-3,TRBV7-9,.,CASSRGGSDTQYF,TGTGCCAGCAGCCGAGGAGGGTCCGATACGCAGTATTTT
.,TRBJ2-6,TRBV20-1,.,CSARDDSSGANVLTF,TGCAGTGCTAGAGATGACAGCTCTGGGGCCAACGTCCTGACTTTC
.,TRBJ1-5,TRBV6-4,once,CASSEEPNQPQHF,TGTGCCAGCAGTGAAGAGCCGAATCAGCCCCAGCATTTT
.,TRBJ2-3,TRBV11-2,.,CASSTSLGLDTQYF,TGTGCCAGCAGCACCTCACTAGGGTTAGATACGCAGTATTTT
.,TRBJ1-3,TRBV12-2,.,CASRSSTGTESGNTIYF,TGTGCAAGTCGCTCCAGTACCGGGACCGAATCTGGAAACACCATATATTTT
.,TRBJ2-1,TRBV12-3/TRBV12-4,few,CASSMPTEGDEQFF,TGTGCCAGCAGTATGCCTACAGAAGGTGATGAGCAGTTCTTC
TRBD1,TRBJ1-1,TRBV12-3/TRBV12-4,few,CASSQTGQAFF,TGTGCCAGCAGCCAGACAGGGCAAGCTTTCTTT
.,TRBJ2-2,TRBV24-1,.,CATSDFEAPPGELFF,TGTGCCACCAGTGATTTCGAAGCCCCCCCCGGGGAGCTGTTTTTT
.,TRBJ1-5,TRBV18,.,CASSPTGLHSNQPQHF,TGTGCCAGCTCACCCACAGGGCTTCATAGCAATCAGCCCCAGCATTTT
.,TRBJ1-1,TRBV29-1,.,CSVALWTENTEAFF,TGCAGCGTTGCCTTATGGACAGAGAACACTGAAGCTTTCTTT
.,TRBJ2-6,TRBV13,.,CASSFKRTYTIDSISGANVLTF,TGTGCCAGCAGCTTTAAGCGGACATACACTATTGATTCGATCTCTGGGGCCAACGTCCTGACTTTC
TRBD1,TRBJ2-2,TRBV7-2,.,CASSARQGVNTGELFF,TGTGCCAGCAGCGCCCGACAGGGGGTTAACACCGGGGAGCTGTTTTTT
TRBD1,TRBJ1-4,TRBV20-1,.,CSARVGEGALYEKLFF,TGCAGTGCTAGAGTCGGTGAGGGGGCGCTTTATGAAAAACTGTTTTTT
.,TRBJ2-1,TRBV5-1,.,CASSLNVGTCEGRFF,TGCGCCAGCAGCTTGAATGTTGGGACTTGCGAGGGTCGGTTCTTC
.,TRBJ2-7,TRBV7-8,.,CASSLSDRYEQYF,TGTGCCAGCAGCCTTAGCGACCGCTACGAGCAGTACTTC
TRBD2,TRBJ2-1,TRBV29-1,many,CSVEGGTIYNEQFF,TGCAGCGTTGAAGGAGGGACTATCTACAATGAGCAGTTCTTC
.,TRBJ2-5,TRBV27,few,CASSSGSRRGETQYF,TGTGCCAGCAGTTCCGGGTCCCGGAGGGGGGAGACCCAGTACTTC
.,TRBJ1-1,TRBV6-1,.,CASSGMTAMTTEAFF,TGTGCCAGCAGCGGTATGACGGCCATGACCACTGAAGCTTTCTTT
.,TRBJ1-1,TRBV7-8,few,CASSAASGNTEAFF,TGTGCCAGCAGCGCAGCATCTGGGAACACTGAAGCTTTCTTT
.,TRBJ2-5,TRBV20-1,.,CSARDFQETQYF,TGCAGTGCTAGGGACTTCCAAGAGACCCAGTACTTC